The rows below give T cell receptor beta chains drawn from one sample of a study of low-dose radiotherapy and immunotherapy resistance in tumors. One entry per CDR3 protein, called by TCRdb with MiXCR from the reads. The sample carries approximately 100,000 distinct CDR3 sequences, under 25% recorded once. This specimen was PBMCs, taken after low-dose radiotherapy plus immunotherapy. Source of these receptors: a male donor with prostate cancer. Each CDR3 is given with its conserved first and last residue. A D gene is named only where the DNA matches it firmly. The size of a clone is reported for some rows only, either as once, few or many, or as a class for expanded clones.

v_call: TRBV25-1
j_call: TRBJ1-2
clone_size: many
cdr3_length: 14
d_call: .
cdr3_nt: TGTGCCAGCAGTGAATATTCGGGCAGGATGGGCTACACCTTC
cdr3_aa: CASSEYSGRMGYTF

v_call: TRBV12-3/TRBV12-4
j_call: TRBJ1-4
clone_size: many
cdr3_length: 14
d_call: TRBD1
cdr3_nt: TGTGCCAGCAATCCGACAGGGCTAGGTGAAAAACTGTTTTTT
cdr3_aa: CASNPTGLGEKLFF

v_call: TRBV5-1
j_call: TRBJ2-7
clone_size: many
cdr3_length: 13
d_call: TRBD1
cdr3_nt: TGCGCCAGCAGCTTGGGGGGACAGCTCGAGCAGTACTTC
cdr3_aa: CASSLGGQLEQYF

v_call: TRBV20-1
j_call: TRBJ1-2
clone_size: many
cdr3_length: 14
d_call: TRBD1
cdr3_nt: TGCAGTGCGGGAGACACAGGGGATAACTATGGCTACACCTTC
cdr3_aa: CSAGDTGDNYGYTF

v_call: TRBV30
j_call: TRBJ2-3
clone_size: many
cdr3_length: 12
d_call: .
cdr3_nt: TGTGCCACCGGGCGGGACACAGATACGCAGTATTTT
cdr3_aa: CATGRDTDTQYF

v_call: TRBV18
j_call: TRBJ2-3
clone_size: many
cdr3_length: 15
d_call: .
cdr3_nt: TGTGCCAGCTCACCACCAGTCTACCTCACAGATACGCAGTATTTT
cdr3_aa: CASSPPVYLTDTQYF

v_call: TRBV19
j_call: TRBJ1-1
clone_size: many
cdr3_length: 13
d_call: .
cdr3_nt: TGTGCCAGTAGTCCTCGACAGAACACTGAAGCTTTCTTT
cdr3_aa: CASSPRQNTEAFF

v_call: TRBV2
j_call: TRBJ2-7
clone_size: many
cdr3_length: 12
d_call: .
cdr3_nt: TGTGCCAGCAGTCGACTAGCCTACGAGCAGTACTTC
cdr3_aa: CASSRLAYEQYF

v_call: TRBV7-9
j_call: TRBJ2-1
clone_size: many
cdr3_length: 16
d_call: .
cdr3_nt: TGTGCCAGCAGCTCCCGTAGGGGTCAGGGGGGTCTGGCGGAGTTCTTC
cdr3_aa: CASSSRRGQGGLAEFF

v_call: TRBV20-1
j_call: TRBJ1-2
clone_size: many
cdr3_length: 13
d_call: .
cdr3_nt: TGCAGTGCCACCCTAGAGCCGTCCTATGGCTACACCTTC
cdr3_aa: CSATLEPSYGYTF

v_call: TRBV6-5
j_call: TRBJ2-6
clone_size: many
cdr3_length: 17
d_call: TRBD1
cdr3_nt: TGTGCCAGCAGCCTGACAGGGTTGAAGTATGGGGCCAACGTCCTGACTTTC
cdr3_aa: CASSLTGLKYGANVLTF

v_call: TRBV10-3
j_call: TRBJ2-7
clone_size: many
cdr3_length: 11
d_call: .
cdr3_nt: TGTGCCATCTCTTTGGGTCGGGAGCAGTACTTC
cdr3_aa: CAISLGREQYF

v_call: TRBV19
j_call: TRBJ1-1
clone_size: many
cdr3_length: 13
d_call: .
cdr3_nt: TGTGCCAGTAGTCCGCAAGGGATGACTGAAGCTTTCTTT
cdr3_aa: CASSPQGMTEAFF

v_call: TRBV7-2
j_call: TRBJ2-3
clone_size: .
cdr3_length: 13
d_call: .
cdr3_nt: TGTGCCAGCAGCTTAGTGGACATGAGTACGCAGTATTTT
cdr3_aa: CASSLVDMSTQYF

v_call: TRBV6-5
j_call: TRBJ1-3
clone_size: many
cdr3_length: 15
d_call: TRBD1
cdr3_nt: TGTGCCAGCAGTTTGACAGGGAACTCTGGAAACACCATATATTTT
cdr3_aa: CASSLTGNSGNTIYF

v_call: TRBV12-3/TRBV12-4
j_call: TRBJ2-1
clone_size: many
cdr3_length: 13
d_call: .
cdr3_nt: TGTGCCAGCAGCTTCGACTCGGACAATGAGCAGTTCTTC
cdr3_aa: CASSFDSDNEQFF

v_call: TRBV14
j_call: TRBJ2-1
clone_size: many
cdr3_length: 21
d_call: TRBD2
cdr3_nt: TGTGCCAGCAGCCAAGATGGAGCCGGGACTAGCGGGGGAAACCCCCACAATGAGCAGTTCTTC
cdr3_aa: CASSQDGAGTSGGNPHNEQFF

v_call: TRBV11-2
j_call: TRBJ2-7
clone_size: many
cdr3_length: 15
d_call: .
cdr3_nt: TGTGCCAGCAGCCCCCGGACCAAAAACTCCTACGAGCAGTACTTC
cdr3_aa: CASSPRTKNSYEQYF

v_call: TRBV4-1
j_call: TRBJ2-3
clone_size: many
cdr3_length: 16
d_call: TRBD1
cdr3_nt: TGCGCCAGCAGCCGTTGGACAGGGGGAGACACAGATACGCAGTATTTT
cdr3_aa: CASSRWTGGDTDTQYF

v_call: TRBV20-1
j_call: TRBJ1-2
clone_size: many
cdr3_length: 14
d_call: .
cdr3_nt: TGCAGTGCTAAAGGGGGGTTACTTAACTATGGCTACACCTTC
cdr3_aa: CSAKGGLLNYGYTF

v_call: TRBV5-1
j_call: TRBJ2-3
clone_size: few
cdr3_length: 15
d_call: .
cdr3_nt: TGCGCCAGCAGCTTGGAGCCCGGGAACACAGATACGCAGTATTTT
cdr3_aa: CASSLEPGNTDTQYF

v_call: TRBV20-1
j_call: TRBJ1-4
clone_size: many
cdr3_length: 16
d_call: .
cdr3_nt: TGCAGTGCTAGGCTCCGCAGGCTTGGGGGTAATGAAAAACTGTTTTTT
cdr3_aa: CSARLRRLGGNEKLFF

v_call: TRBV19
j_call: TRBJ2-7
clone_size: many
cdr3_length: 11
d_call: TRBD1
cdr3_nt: TGTGCCAGTGGGGACAGCTACGAGCAGTACTTC
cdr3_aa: CASGDSYEQYF

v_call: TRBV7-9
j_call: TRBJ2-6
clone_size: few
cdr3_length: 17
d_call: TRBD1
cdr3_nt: TGTGCCAGCAGCCCCGGGACAGGGAACTCTGGGGCCAACGTCCTGACTTTC
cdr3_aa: CASSPGTGNSGANVLTF

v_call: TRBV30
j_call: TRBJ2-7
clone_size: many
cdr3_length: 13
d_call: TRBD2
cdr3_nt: TGTGCCTGGAAGGTAGCGGGGAACGGCGAGCAGTACTTC
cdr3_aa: CAWKVAGNGEQYF

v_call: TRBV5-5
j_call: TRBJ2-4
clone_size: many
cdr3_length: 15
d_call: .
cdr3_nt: TGTGCCAGCAGCCGTCTGTCAGGGAATCAAAACATTCAGTACTTC
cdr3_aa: CASSRLSGNQNIQYF

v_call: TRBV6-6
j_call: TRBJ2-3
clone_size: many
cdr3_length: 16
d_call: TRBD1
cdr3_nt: TGTGCCAGCAGTTACGGGACAGAGACTAGCACAGATACGCAGTATTTT
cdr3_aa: CASSYGTETSTDTQYF

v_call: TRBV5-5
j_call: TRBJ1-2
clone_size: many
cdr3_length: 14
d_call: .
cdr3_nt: TGTGCCAGCAAGGCCCAGGGCGGTTCGTATGGCTACACCTTC
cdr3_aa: CASKAQGGSYGYTF

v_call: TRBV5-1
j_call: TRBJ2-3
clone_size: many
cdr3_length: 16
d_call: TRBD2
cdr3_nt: TGCGCCAGCAGCTTGGTGGCTAGCGGGGGTGGAGATACGCAGTATTTT
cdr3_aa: CASSLVASGGGDTQYF

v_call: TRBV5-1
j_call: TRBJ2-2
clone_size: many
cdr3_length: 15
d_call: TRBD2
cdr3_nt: TGCGCCAGCACCGTTAGCGGGGGTGACACCGGGGAGCTGTTTTTT
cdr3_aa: CASTVSGGDTGELFF

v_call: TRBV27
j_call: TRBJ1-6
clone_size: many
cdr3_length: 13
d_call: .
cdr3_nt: TGTGCCAGCGGGGGCAGGAGTAATTCACCCCTCCACTTT
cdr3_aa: CASGGRSNSPLHF

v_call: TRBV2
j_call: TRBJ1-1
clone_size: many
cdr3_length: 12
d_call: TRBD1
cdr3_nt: TGTGCCAGCAGTTCCCCGGGACAGGGGGCTTTCTTT
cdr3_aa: CASSSPGQGAFF

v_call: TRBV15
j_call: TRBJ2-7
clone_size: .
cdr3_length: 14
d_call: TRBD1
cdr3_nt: TGTGCCACCAGTAAGAGGGTGACAGGGTCCGAGCAGTACTTC
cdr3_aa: CATSKRVTGSEQYF

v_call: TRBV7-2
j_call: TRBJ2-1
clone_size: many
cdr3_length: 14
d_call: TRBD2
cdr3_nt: TGTGCCAGCAGCTTAGGCGGGACTAGCAGTGAGCAGTTCTTC
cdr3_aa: CASSLGGTSSEQFF

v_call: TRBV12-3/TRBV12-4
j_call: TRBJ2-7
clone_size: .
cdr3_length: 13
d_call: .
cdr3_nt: TGTGCCAGCAGTCCGCGGAGGGTCGGGGAGCAGTACTTC
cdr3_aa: CASSPRRVGEQYF

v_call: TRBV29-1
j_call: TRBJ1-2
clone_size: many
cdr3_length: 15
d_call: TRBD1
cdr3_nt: TGCAGCGTGCAAACTACCGGGACAGGGGGTTTGTCTTACACCTTC
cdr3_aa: CSVQTTGTGGLSYTF

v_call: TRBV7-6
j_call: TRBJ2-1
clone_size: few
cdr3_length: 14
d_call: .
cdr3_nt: TGTGCCAGCAGCCCTGGGAGTAGCCACAATGAGCAGTTCTTC
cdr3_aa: CASSPGSSHNEQFF

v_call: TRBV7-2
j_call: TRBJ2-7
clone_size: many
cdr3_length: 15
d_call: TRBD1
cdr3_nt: TGTGCCAGCAGCTTTAATCCGGGACAGGCAGGAGAGCAGTACTTC
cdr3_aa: CASSFNPGQAGEQYF

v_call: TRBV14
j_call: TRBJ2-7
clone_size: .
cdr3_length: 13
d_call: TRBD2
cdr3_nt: TGTGCCAGCAGGACTAGCGGGAGTTACGAGCAGTACTTC
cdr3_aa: CASRTSGSYEQYF

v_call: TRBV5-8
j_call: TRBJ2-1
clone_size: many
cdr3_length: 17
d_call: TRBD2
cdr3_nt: TGTGCCAGCAGCCGGGCCGGAGCTAGCGGGGAGGGAAATGAGCAGTTCTTC
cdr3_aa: CASSRAGASGEGNEQFF

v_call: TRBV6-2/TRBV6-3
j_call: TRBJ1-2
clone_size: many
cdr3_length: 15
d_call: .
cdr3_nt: TGTGCCAGCAGTGCCCGGCTGGTAGGGATCTATGGCTACACCTTC
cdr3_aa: CASSARLVGIYGYTF

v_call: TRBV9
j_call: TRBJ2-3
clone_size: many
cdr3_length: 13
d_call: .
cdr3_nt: TGTGCCAGCAGCGCCCGGGGCCCGGCGACGCAGTATTTT
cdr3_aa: CASSARGPATQYF

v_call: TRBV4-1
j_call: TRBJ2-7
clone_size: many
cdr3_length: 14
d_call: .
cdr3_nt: TGCGCCAGCAGCCAAGATCTATCCCAGTACGAGCAGTACTTC
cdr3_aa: CASSQDLSQYEQYF

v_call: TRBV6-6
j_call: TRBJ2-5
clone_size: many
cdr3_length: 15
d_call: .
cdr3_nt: TGTGCCAGCAGTTACTCGAGGGCTAGCCAGGAGACCCAGTACTTC
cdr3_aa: CASSYSRASQETQYF

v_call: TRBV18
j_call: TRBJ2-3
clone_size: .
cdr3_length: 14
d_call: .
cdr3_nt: TGTGCCAGCTCACCACAGGGTTTACAAGATACGCAGTATTTT
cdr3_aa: CASSPQGLQDTQYF

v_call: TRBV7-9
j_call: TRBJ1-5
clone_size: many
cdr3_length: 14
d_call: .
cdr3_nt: TGTGCCAGCAGCTTATCGACAGGCCTCCAGCCCCAGCATTTT
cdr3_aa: CASSLSTGLQPQHF

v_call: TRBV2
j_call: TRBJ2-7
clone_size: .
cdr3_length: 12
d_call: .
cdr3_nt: TGTGCCAGCAGTGAACAGGGTATTGAGCAGTACTTC
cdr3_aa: CASSEQGIEQYF

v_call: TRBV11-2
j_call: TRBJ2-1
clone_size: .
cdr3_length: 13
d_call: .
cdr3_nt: TGTGCCAGCAGTGGAACTAGAAGCAATGAGCAGTTCTTC
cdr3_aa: CASSGTRSNEQFF